Listed here is a single T cell receptor (beta chain). An end of the junction differs from the germline gene, which may be a read error. Seattle's cohort entered during active infection and was followed longitudinally. The sample originates from a study of blood T cell repertoires in COVID-19. Overall study context: There were acute and convalescent COVID-19 samples, and they came from the United States, Italy and Spain.

This CDR3 is built from 14 residues. Germline V gene data show CDR1 as SGHTA and CDR2 as FQGNSA. Assay used: immunoSEQ multiplex PCR; TCRdb lists only in-frame clones, some missing. The sample holds 160,000 or so clones, 75% to 85% seen once. This sequence was found in a woman aged 55-75 years with COVID-19, enrolled during active disease. The rearrangement links TRBV7-2 to TRBJ1-2, with D tentatively TRBD1 (5 bases). Sequencing used peripheral blood. DNA of the CDR3: TGTGCCAGCAGTTTAGCGCCGGGGGGTTGGGGCTACACCTTC. Its protein product is CASSLAPGGWGYTF.